The rows below give T cell receptor beta chains drawn from one sample of a study of beta chain features in type 1 diabetes. The method was immunoSEQ multiplex PCR; TCRdb's version includes in-frame clones alone and lacks a portion of them. The table has 500,000 to 800,000 clones, over 10% seen once; the top ten hold 0.09% to 0.15%. The sequencing input was naive CD4+ T cells from blood. The receptors were gathered from a man aged 30-40 years with type 1 diabetes. Both conserved end residues are part of each CDR3. Each record gives: clone size, D gene, V gene, J gene, CDR3 protein, CDR3 DNA. A D gene is named only where the DNA matches it firmly. Size is stated for part of the rows, as once, few or many counts, or as a class when the clone is expanded.

clone_size: few; d_call: .; v_call: TRBV7-9; j_call: TRBJ1-1; cdr3_aa: CASSPTGVNTEAFF; cdr3_nt: TGTGCCAGCAGCCCAACCGGTGTGAACACTGAAGCTTTCTTT
clone_size: .; d_call: .; v_call: TRBV29-1; j_call: TRBJ2-1; cdr3_aa: CSIGKGAVNEQFF; cdr3_nt: TGCAGCATCGGGAAAGGGGCAGTGAATGAGCAGTTCTTC
clone_size: .; d_call: .; v_call: TRBV7-3; j_call: TRBJ2-2; cdr3_aa: CASSPWSSRTNTGELFF; cdr3_nt: TGCGCCAGCAGCCCCTGGAGTTCGAGGACGAACACCGGGGAGCTGTTTTTT
clone_size: .; d_call: .; v_call: TRBV29-1; j_call: TRBJ1-4; cdr3_aa: CSAARGTNEKLFF; cdr3_nt: TGCAGCGCTGCGAGGGGCACTAATGAAAAACTGTTTTTT
clone_size: .; d_call: .; v_call: TRBV10-3; j_call: TRBJ2-5; cdr3_aa: CAISLDPGGQETQYF; cdr3_nt: TGTGCCATCAGCCTGGACCCAGGGGGGCAAGAGACCCAGTACTTC
clone_size: .; d_call: .; v_call: TRBV6-6; j_call: TRBJ2-2; cdr3_aa: CASSYSTDVNTGELFF; cdr3_nt: TGTGCCAGCAGTTACTCGACCGATGTTAACACCGGGGAGCTGTTTTTT
clone_size: few; d_call: .; v_call: TRBV6-5; j_call: TRBJ2-2; cdr3_aa: CASSQIFGELFF; cdr3_nt: TGTGCCAGCAGCCAAATATTCGGAGAGCTGTTTTTT
clone_size: .; d_call: .; v_call: TRBV25-1; j_call: TRBJ2-5; cdr3_aa: CASEGRSGAQYF; cdr3_nt: TGTGCCAGCGAGGGTAGATCCGGGGCCCAGTACTTC
clone_size: few; d_call: .; v_call: TRBV7-2; j_call: TRBJ2-1; cdr3_aa: CASSVETRDNEQFF; cdr3_nt: TGTGCCAGCAGCGTGGAAACGAGGGACAATGAGCAGTTCTTC
clone_size: .; d_call: .; v_call: TRBV7-2; j_call: TRBJ2-1; cdr3_aa: CASSLSTSSYNEQFF; cdr3_nt: TGTGCCAGCAGCTTATCCACTAGCTCCTACAATGAGCAGTTCTTC
clone_size: few; d_call: TRBD2; v_call: TRBV7-2; j_call: TRBJ2-5; cdr3_aa: CASSPRTGLVGETQYF; cdr3_nt: TGTGCCAGCAGCCCTCGAACGGGACTAGTGGGAGAGACCCAGTACTTC
clone_size: .; d_call: .; v_call: TRBV4-2; j_call: TRBJ2-1; cdr3_aa: CASSQGGALGPTSSYNEQFF; cdr3_nt: TGTGCCAGCAGCCAAGGAGGGGCACTAGGACCCACCAGCTCCTACAATGAGCAGTTCTTC
clone_size: .; d_call: TRBD1; v_call: TRBV14; j_call: TRBJ1-2; cdr3_aa: CASSQEPGDSDRYGYTF; cdr3_nt: TGTGCCAGCAGCCAAGAGCCTGGGGACAGCGACCGCTATGGCTACACCTTC
clone_size: few; d_call: .; v_call: TRBV6-5; j_call: TRBJ2-5; cdr3_aa: CASSYLRGGVETQYF; cdr3_nt: TGTGCCAGCAGTTATCTCAGGGGAGGCGTTGAGACCCAGTACTTC
clone_size: .; d_call: TRBD2; v_call: TRBV29-1; j_call: TRBJ2-3; cdr3_aa: CSVRTSGGFTDTQYF; cdr3_nt: TGCAGCGTTCGGACTAGCGGGGGGTTTACAGATACGCAGTATTTT
clone_size: .; d_call: TRBD1; v_call: TRBV18; j_call: TRBJ2-1; cdr3_aa: CASSPGQGKYNEQFF; cdr3_nt: TGTGCCAGCTCACCAGGACAGGGGAAATACAATGAGCAGTTCTTC
clone_size: .; d_call: .; v_call: TRBV5-6; j_call: TRBJ1-3; cdr3_aa: CASSLGFSGNTIYF; cdr3_nt: TGTGCCAGCAGCTTGGGATTCTCTGGAAACACCATATATTTT
clone_size: .; d_call: .; v_call: TRBV29-1; j_call: TRBJ2-2; cdr3_aa: CRAWDRDTGELFF; cdr3_nt: TGCAGGGCCTGGGACCGCGACACCGGGGAGCTGTTTTTT
clone_size: few; d_call: .; v_call: TRBV30; j_call: TRBJ2-3; cdr3_aa: CAWSTGASTDTQYF; cdr3_nt: TGTGCCTGGAGCACCGGAGCCAGCACAGATACGCAGTATTTT
clone_size: .; d_call: TRBD2; v_call: TRBV14; j_call: TRBJ2-5; cdr3_aa: CASRVSGGPRETQYF; cdr3_nt: TGTGCCAGCAGGGTGAGCGGGGGGCCTCGAGAGACCCAGTACTTC
clone_size: few; d_call: TRBD1; v_call: TRBV7-9; j_call: TRBJ2-3; cdr3_aa: CASSYLQGARTDTQYF; cdr3_nt: TGTGCCAGCAGCTATCTACAGGGGGCTCGTACAGATACGCAGTATTTT
clone_size: .; d_call: .; v_call: TRBV28; j_call: TRBJ2-7; cdr3_aa: CASSLGAGASAEQYF; cdr3_nt: TGTGCCAGCAGTTTAGGGGCCGGGGCTTCTGCCGAGCAGTACTTC
clone_size: .; d_call: TRBD1; v_call: TRBV2; j_call: TRBJ1-2; cdr3_aa: CASRRRDRAVNYGYTF; cdr3_nt: TGTGCCAGCAGACGTCGGGACAGGGCGGTTAACTATGGCTACACCTTC
clone_size: few; d_call: .; v_call: TRBV28; j_call: TRBJ1-5; cdr3_aa: CASSTDRNNQPQHF; cdr3_nt: TGTGCCAGCAGTACCGACAGGAATAATCAGCCCCAGCATTTT
clone_size: .; d_call: .; v_call: TRBV6-6; j_call: TRBJ2-5; cdr3_aa: CASSFGMQQETQYF; cdr3_nt: TGTGCCAGCAGTTTCGGGATGCAACAAGAGACCCAGTACTTC
clone_size: few; d_call: TRBD1; v_call: TRBV7-2; j_call: TRBJ1-2; cdr3_aa: CASSRGTGNYGYTF; cdr3_nt: TGTGCCAGCAGTCGCGGGACAGGGAACTATGGCTACACCTTC
clone_size: few; d_call: .; v_call: TRBV28; j_call: TRBJ1-2; cdr3_aa: CASTGSGYGYTF; cdr3_nt: TGTGCCAGCACTGGTTCGGGCTATGGCTACACCTTC
clone_size: few; d_call: TRBD1; v_call: TRBV11-2; j_call: TRBJ1-6; cdr3_aa: CASSYGTGNNSPLHF; cdr3_nt: TGTGCCAGCAGCTACGGGACAGGGAACAATTCACCCCTCCACTTT
clone_size: .; d_call: TRBD1; v_call: TRBV29-1; j_call: TRBJ2-7; cdr3_aa: CSVENIGQGVYEQYF; cdr3_nt: TGCAGCGTTGAAAATATAGGACAGGGCGTTTACGAGCAGTACTTC
clone_size: .; d_call: TRBD1; v_call: TRBV11-2; j_call: TRBJ2-7; cdr3_aa: CASRKPGQILYEQYF; cdr3_nt: TGTGCCAGCAGGAAACCGGGACAGATTTTATACGAGCAGTACTTC
clone_size: .; d_call: .; v_call: TRBV10-3; j_call: TRBJ1-2; cdr3_aa: CATHSWGNYGYTF; cdr3_nt: TGTGCCACGCACAGTTGGGGGAACTATGGCTACACCTTC
clone_size: .; d_call: .; v_call: TRBV7-9; j_call: TRBJ1-5; cdr3_aa: CASSSTEDQPQHF; cdr3_nt: TGTGCCAGCAGCTCAACCGAGGATCAGCCCCAGCATTTT
clone_size: .; d_call: .; v_call: TRBV5-1; j_call: TRBJ1-2; cdr3_aa: CASSLANYGYTF; cdr3_nt: TGCGCCAGCAGCCTGGCCAACTATGGCTACACCTTC
clone_size: .; d_call: .; v_call: TRBV25-1; j_call: TRBJ2-3; cdr3_aa: CASSETPRDTQYF; cdr3_nt: TGTGCCAGCAGTGAAACCCCGCGAGATACGCAGTATTTT
clone_size: few; d_call: .; v_call: TRBV19; j_call: TRBJ2-5; cdr3_aa: CASSMGGAPEGTQYF; cdr3_nt: TGTGCCAGTAGTATGGGGGGAGCTCCCGAAGGGACCCAGTACTTC
clone_size: .; d_call: .; v_call: TRBV4-3; j_call: TRBJ1-1; cdr3_aa: CASSQGGTTNTEAFF; cdr3_nt: TGCGCCAGCAGCCAGGGGGGAACTACGAACACTGAAGCTTTCTTT
clone_size: few; d_call: .; v_call: TRBV18; j_call: TRBJ2-7; cdr3_aa: CASSPRDNSYEQYF; cdr3_nt: TGTGCCAGCTCACCCCGGGACAACTCCTACGAGCAGTACTTC
clone_size: .; d_call: .; v_call: TRBV7-9; j_call: TRBJ2-1; cdr3_aa: CASSLMDFHNEQFF; cdr3_nt: TGTGCCAGCAGCTTAATGGACTTCCACAATGAGCAGTTCTTC
clone_size: .; d_call: .; v_call: TRBV4-3; j_call: TRBJ2-3; cdr3_aa: CASSSEGQAPDTQYF; cdr3_nt: TGCGCCAGCAGCTCAGAGGGGCAGGCACCCGATACGCAGTATTTT
clone_size: few; d_call: .; v_call: TRBV7-3; j_call: TRBJ1-1; cdr3_aa: CASSLNHPAGYTMNTEAFF; cdr3_nt: TGTGCCAGCAGCTTAAACCACCCAGCGGGGTACACTATGAACACTGAAGCTTTCTTT
clone_size: .; d_call: .; v_call: TRBV28; j_call: TRBJ1-4; cdr3_aa: CASSSGVNEKLFF; cdr3_nt: TGTGCCAGCTCGAGTGGGGTCAATGAAAAACTGTTTTTT
clone_size: few; d_call: .; v_call: TRBV9; j_call: TRBJ1-4; cdr3_aa: CASSVGVATNEKLFF; cdr3_nt: TGTGCCAGCAGCGTAGGTGTCGCAACTAATGAAAAACTGTTTTTT
clone_size: few; d_call: TRBD2; v_call: TRBV4-3; j_call: TRBJ2-5; cdr3_aa: CASSQDASGGVKTQYF; cdr3_nt: TGCGCCAGCAGCCAAGACGCTAGCGGGGGGGTAAAGACCCAGTACTTC
clone_size: .; d_call: .; v_call: TRBV7-2; j_call: TRBJ2-7; cdr3_aa: CASSPSYEQYF; cdr3_nt: TGTGCCAGCAGCCCTTCCTACGAGCAGTACTTC
clone_size: few; d_call: .; v_call: TRBV30; j_call: TRBJ1-2; cdr3_aa: CAWRGISLYGYTF; cdr3_nt: TGTGCCTGGAGGGGAATAAGCCTCTATGGCTACACCTTC
clone_size: .; d_call: TRBD1; v_call: TRBV10-3; j_call: TRBJ2-7; cdr3_aa: CAISPGQGDYEQYF; cdr3_nt: TGTGCCATCAGTCCGGGACAGGGGGATTACGAGCAGTACTTC
clone_size: few; d_call: .; v_call: TRBV29-1; j_call: TRBJ1-2; cdr3_aa: CSVGDANYGYTF; cdr3_nt: TGCAGCGTTGGAGATGCTAACTATGGCTACACCTTC